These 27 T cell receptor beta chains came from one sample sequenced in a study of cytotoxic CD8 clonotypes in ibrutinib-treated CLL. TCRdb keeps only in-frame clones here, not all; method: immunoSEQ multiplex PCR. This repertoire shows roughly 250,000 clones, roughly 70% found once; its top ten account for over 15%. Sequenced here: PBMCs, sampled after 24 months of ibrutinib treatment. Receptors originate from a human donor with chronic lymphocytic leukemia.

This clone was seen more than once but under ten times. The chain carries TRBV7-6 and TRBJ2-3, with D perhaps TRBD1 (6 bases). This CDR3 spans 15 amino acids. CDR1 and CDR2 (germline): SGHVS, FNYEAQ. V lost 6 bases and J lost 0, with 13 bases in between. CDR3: CASSGLGHSTDTQYF. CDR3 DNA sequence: TGTGCCAGCAGTGGCTTGGGACACAGCACAGATACGCAGTATTTT.

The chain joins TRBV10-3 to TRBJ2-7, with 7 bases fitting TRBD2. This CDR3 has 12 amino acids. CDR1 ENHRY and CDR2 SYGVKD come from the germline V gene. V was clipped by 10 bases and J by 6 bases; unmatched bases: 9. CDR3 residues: CATQAGEGEQYF. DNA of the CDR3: TGTGCCACCCAAGCCGGGGAGGGCGAGCAGTACTTC.

This CDR3 reads CAISPGTETYGYTF. Written as DNA, the CDR3 is TGTGCCATCTCACCCGGGACAGAGACGTATGGCTACACCTTC. The chain has TRBV13 and TRBJ1-2; the match to TRBD1 covers 7 bases. Germline CDR1 is PRHDT and CDR2 is FYEKMQ (reference sequence). V lost 10 bases and J lost 5; bases outside the gene matches: 13. This CDR3 contains 14 residues.

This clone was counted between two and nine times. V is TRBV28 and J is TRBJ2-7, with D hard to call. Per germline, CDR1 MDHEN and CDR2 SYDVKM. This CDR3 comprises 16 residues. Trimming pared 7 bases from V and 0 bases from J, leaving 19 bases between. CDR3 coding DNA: TGTGCCAGCACCACGCGGATATCAGAGCCCTCCTACGAGCAGTACTTC. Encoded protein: CASTTRISEPSYEQYF.

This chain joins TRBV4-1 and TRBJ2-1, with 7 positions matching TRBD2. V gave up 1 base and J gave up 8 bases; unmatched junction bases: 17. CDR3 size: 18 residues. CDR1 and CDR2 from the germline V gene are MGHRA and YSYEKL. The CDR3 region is CASSQGAWTSRGVDEQFF. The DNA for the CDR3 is TGCGCCAGCAGCCAAGGGGCCTGGACTAGTCGAGGCGTAGATGAGCAGTTCTTC.

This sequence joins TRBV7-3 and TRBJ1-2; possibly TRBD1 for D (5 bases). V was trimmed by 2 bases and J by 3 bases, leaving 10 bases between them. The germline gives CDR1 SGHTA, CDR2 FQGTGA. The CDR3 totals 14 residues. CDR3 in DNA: TGTGCCAGCAGCTTAGGACAAGACGACTATGGCTACACCTTC. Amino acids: CASSLGQDDYGYTF. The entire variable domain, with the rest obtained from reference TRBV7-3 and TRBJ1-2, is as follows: GAGVSQTPSNKVTEKGKYVELRCDPISGHTALYWYRQSLGQGPEFLIYFQGTGAADDSGLPNDRFFAVRPEGSVSTLKIQRTERGDSAVYLCASSLGQDDYGYTFGSGTRLTVV.

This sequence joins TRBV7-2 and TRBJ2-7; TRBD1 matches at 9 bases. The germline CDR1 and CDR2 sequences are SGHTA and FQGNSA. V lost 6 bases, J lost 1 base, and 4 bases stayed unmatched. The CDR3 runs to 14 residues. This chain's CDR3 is CASSPGTGSYEQYF. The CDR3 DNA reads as TGTGCCAGCAGTCCCGGGACAGGGTCCTACGAGCAGTACTTC.

The CDR3 loop is CASSFGLGKLQETQYF. The CDR3 bases are TGTGCCAGCAGTTTCGGCCTCGGGAAACTGCAAGAGACCCAGTACTTC. The chain uses TRBV6-5 and TRBJ2-5, with D perhaps TRBD2 (5 bases). Deletions cut 4 bases from V and 2 bases from J, with 17 bases between. The germline CDR1 and CDR2 sequences are MNHEY and SVGAGI. The length of the CDR3 is 16 residues.

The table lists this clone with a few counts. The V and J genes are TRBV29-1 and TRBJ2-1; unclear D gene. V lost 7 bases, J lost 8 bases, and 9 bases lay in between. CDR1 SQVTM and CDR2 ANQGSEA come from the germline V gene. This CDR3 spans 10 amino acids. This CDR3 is CSGGWDEQFF. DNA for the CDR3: TGCAGCGGCGGCTGGGATGAGCAGTTCTTC.

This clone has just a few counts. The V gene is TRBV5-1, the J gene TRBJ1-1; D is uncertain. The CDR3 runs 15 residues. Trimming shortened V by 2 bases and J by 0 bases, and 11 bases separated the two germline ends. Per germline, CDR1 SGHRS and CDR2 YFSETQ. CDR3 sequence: CASSFEDLMNTEAFF. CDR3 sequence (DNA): TGCGCCAGCAGCTTTGAGGATCTCATGAACACTGAAGCTTTCTTT.

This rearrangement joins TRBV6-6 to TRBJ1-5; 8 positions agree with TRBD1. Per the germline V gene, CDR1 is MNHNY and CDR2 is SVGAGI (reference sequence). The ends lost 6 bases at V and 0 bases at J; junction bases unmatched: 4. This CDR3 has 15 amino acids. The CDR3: CASRETGDSNQPQHF. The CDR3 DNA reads TGTGCCAGCAGAGAGACAGGGGATAGCAATCAGCCCCAGCATTTT.

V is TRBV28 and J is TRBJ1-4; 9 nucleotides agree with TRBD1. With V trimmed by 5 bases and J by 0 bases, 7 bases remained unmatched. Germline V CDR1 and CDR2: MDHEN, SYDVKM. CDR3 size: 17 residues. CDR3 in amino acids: CASSGNRGRSTNEKLFF. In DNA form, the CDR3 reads TGTGCCAGCAGTGGGAACAGGGGGCGATCAACTAATGAAAAACTGTTTTTT.

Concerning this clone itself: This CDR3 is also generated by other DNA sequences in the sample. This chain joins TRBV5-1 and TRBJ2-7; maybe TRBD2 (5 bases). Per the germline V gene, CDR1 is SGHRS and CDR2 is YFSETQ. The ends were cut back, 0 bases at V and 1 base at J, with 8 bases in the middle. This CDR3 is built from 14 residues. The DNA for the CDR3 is TGCGCCAGCAGCTTGGCGTCGGGGTCCTACGAGCAGTACTTC. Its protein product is CASSLASGSYEQYF.

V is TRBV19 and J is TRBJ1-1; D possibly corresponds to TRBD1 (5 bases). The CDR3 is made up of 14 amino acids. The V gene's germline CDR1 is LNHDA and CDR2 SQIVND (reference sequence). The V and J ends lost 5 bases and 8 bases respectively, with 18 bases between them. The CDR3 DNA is TGTGCCAGTAGTCCCCCAACAGGCCCTAGGGAAGCTTTCTTT. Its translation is CASSPPTGPREAFF.

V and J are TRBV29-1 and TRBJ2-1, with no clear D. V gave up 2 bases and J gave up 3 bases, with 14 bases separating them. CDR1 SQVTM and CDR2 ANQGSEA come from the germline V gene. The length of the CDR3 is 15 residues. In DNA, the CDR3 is TGCAGCGTTGAAACCTCCCCAACAGTCTACAATGAGCAGTTCTTC. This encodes CSVETSPTVYNEQFF.

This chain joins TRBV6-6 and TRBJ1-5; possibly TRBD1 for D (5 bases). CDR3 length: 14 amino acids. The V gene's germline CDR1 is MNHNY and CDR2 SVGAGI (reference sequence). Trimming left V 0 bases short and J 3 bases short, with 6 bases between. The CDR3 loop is CASSYSDNNQPQHF. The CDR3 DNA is TGTGCCAGCAGTTACTCGGACAACAATCAGCCCCAGCATTTT.

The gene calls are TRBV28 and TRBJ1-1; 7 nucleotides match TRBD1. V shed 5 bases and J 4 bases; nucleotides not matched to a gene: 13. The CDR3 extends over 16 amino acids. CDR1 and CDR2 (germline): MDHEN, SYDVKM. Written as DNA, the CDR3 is TGTGCCAGCAGTACAAATCCAACGACAGGGACCACTGAAGCTTTCTTT. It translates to CASSTNPTTGTTEAFF.

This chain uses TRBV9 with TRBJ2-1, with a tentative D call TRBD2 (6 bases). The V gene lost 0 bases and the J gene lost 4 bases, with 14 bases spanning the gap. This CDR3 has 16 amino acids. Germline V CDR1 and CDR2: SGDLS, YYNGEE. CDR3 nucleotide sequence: TGTGCCAGCAGCGTAGGGGTGGGAGGCGGGTACAATGAGCAGTTCTTC. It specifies CASSVGVGGGYNEQFF.

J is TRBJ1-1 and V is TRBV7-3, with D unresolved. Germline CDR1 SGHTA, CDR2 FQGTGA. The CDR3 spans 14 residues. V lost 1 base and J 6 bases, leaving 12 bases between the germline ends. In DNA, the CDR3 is TGTGCCAGCAGCTTAAATCCGGGTTTGGCTGAAGCTTTCTTT. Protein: CASSLNPGLAEAFF.

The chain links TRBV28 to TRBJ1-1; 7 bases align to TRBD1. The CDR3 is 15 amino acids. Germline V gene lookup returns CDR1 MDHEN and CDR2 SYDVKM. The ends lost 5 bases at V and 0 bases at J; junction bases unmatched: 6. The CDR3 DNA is TGTGCCAGCAGTCCCTTGGACAGGTTGAACACTGAAGCTTTCTTT. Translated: CASSPLDRLNTEAFF. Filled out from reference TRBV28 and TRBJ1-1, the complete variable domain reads DVKVTQSSRYLVKRTGEKVFLECVQDMDHENMFWYRQDPGLGLRLIYFSYDVKMKEKGDIPEGYSVSREKKERFSLILESASTNQTSMYLCASSPLDRLNTEAFFGQGTRLTVV.

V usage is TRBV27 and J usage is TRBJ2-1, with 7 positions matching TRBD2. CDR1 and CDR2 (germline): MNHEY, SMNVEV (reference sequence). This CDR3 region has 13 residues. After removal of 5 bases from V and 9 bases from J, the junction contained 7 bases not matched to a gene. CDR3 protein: CASSTRLAGEQFF. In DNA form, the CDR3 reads TGTGCCAGCAGTACCCGACTAGCCGGTGAGCAGTTCTTC.

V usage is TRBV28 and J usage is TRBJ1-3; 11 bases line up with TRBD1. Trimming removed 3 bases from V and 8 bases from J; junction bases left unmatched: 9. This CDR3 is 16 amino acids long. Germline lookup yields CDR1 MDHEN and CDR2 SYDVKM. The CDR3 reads CASSFLRTGGSDTIYF. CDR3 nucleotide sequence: TGTGCCAGCAGTTTTCTACGGACAGGGGGCTCGGACACCATATATTTT.

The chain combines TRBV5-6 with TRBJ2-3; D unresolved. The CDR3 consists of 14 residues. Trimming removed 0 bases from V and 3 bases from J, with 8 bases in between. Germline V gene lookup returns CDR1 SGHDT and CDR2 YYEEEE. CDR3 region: CASSLGIETDTQYF. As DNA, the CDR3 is TGTGCCAGCAGCTTGGGTATTGAGACAGATACGCAGTATTTT.

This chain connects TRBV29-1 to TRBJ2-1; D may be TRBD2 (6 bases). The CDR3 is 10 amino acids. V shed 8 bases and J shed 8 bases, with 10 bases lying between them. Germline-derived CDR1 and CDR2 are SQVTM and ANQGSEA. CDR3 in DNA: TGCAGCCTCGGGGGTGATGAGCAGTTCTTC. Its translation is CSLGGDEQFF.

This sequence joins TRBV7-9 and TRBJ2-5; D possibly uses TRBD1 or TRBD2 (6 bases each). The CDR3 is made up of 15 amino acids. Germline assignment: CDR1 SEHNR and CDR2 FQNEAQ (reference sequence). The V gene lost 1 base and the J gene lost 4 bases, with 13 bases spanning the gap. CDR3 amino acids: CASSLEGGLGETQYF. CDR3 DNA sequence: TGTGCCAGCAGCTTAGAGGGGGGCCTGGGAGAGACCCAGTACTTC.

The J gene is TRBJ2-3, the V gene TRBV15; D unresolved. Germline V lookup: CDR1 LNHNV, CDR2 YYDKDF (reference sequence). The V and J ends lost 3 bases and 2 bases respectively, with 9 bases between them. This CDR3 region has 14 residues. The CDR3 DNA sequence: TGTGCCACCAGCAGTCAAAGGACCACAGATACGCAGTATTTT. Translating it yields CATSSQRTTDTQYF.

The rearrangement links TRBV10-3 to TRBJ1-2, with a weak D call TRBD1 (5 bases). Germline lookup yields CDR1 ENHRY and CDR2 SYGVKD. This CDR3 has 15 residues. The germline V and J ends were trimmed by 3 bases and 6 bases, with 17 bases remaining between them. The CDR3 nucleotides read TGTGCCATCAGTGAACTGAACAGGCGGGGAAATGGCTACACCTTC. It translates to CAISELNRRGNGYTF.